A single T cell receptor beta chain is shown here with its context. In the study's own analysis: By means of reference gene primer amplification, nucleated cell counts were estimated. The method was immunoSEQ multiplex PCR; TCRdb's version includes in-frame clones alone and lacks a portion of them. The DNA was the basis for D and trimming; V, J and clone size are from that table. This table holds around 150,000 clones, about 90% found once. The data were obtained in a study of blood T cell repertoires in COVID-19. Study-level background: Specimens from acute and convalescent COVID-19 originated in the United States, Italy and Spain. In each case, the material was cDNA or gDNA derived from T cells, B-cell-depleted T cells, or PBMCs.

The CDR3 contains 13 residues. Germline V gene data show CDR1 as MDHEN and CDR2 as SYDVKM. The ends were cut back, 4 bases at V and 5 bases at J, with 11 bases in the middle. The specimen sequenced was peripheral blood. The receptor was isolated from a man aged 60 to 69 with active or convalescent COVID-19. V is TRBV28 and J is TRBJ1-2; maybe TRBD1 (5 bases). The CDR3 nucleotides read TGTGCCAGCAGTTATGGGGGGGATTATGGCTACACCTTC. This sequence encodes CASSYGGDYGYTF.